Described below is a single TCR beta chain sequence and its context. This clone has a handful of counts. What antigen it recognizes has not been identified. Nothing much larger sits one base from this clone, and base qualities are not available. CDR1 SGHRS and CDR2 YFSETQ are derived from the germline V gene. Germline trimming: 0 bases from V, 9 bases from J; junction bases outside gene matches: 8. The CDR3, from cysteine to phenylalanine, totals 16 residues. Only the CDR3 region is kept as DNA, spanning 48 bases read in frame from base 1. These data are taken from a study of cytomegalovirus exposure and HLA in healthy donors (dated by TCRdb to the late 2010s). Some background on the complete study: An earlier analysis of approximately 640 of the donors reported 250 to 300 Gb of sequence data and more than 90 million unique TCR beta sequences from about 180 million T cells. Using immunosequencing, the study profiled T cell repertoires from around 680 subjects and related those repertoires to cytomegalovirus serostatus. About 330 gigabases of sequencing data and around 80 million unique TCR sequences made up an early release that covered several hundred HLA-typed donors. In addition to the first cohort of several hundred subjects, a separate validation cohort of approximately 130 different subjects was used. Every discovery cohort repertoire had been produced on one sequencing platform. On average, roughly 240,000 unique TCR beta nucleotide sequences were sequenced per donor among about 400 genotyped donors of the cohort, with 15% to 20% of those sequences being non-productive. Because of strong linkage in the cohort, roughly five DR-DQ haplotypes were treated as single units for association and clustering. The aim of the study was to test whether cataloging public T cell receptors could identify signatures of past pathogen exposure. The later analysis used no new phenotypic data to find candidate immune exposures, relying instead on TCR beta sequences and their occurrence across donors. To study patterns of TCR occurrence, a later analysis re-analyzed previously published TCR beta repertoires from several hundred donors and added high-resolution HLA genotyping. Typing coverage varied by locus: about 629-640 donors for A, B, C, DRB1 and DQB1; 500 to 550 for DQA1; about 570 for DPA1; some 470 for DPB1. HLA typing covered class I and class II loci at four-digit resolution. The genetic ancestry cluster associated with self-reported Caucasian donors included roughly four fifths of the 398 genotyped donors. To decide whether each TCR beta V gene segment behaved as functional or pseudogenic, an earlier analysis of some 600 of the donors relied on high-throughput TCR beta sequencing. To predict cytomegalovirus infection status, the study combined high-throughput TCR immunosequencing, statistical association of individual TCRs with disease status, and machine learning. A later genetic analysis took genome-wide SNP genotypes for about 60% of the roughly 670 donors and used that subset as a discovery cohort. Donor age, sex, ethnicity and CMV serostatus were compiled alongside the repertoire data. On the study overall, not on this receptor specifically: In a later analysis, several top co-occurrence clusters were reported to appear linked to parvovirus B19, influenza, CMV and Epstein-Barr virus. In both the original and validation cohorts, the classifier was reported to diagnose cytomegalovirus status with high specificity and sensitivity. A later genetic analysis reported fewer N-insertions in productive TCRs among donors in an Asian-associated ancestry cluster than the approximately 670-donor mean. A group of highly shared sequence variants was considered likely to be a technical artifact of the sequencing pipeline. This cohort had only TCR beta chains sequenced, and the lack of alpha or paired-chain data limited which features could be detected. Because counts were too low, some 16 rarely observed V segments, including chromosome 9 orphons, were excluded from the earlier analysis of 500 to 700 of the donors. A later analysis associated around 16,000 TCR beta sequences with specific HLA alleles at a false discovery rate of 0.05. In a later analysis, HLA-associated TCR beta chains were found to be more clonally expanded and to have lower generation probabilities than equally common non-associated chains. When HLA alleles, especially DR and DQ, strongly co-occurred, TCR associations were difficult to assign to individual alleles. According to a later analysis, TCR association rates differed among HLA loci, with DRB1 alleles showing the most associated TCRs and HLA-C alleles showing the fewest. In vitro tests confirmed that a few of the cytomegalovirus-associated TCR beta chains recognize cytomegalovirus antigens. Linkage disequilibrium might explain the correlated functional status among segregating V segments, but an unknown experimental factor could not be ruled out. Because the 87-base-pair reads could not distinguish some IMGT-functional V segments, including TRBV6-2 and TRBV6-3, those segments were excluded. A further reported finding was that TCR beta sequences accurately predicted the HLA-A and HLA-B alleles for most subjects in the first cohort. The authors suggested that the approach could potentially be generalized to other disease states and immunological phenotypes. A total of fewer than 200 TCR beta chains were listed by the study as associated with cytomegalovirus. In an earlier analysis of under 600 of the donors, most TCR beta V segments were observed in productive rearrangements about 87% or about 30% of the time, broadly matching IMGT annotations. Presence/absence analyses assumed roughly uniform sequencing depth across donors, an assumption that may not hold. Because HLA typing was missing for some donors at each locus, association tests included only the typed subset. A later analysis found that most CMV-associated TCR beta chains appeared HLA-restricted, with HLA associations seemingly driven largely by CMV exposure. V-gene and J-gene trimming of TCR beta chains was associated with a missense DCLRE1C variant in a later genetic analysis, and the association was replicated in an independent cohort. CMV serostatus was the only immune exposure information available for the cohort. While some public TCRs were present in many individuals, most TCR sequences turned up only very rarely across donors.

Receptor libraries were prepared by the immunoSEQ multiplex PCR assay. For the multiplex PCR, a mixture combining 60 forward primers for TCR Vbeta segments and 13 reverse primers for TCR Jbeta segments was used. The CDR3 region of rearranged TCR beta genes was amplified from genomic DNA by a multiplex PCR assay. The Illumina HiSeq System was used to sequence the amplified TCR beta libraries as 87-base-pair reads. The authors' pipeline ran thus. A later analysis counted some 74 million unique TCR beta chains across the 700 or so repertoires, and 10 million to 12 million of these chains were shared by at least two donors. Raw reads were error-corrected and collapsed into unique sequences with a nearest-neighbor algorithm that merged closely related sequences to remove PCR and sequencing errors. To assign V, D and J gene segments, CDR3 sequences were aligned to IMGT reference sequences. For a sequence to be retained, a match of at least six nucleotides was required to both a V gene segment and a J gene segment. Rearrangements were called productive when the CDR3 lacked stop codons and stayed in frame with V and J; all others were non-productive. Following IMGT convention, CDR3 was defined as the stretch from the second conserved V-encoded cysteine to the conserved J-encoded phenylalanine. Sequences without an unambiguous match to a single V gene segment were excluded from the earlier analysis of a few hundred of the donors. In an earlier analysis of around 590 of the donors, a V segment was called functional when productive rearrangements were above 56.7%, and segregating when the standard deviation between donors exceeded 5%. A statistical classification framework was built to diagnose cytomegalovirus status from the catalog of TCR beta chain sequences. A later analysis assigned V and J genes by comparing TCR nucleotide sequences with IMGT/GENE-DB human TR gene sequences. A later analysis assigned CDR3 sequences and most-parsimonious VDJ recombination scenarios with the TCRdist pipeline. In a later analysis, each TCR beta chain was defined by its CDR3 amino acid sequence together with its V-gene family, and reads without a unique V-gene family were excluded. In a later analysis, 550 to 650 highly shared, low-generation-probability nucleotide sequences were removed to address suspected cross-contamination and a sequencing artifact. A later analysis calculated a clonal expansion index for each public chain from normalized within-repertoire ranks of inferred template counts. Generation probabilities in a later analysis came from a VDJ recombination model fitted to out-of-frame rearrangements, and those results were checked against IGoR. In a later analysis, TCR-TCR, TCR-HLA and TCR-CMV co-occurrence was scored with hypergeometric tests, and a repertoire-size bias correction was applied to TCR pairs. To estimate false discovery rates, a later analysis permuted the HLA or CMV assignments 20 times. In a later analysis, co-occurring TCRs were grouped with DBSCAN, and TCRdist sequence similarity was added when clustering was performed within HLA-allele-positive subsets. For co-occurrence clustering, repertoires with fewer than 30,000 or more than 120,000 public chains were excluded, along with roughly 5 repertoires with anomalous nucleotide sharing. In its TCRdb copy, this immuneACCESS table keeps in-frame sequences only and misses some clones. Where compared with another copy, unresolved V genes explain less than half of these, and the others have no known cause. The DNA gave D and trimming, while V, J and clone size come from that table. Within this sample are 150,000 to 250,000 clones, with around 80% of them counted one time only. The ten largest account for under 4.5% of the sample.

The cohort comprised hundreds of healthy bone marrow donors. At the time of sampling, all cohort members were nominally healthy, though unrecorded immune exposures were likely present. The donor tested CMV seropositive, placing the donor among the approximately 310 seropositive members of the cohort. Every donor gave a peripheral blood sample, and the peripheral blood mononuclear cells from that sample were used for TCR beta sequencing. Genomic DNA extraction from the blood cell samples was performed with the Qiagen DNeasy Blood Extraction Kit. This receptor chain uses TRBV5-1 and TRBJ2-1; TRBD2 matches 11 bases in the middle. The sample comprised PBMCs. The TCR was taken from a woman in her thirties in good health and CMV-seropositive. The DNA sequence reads TGCGCCAGCAGCTTGGGCAGACTAGCGGGGCTTACTGAGCAGTTCTTC. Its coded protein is CASSLGRLAGLTEQFF.